This T cell receptor beta chain was identified in a study of OX40 agonist ivuxolimab in advanced cancers. As for the study in general: Head and neck, renal cell, melanoma or hepatocellular carcinoma were the cancers that dose-escalation patients had. Allowance was made for prior anti-PD-1, anti-PD-L1 or anti-CTLA-4 therapy, and about 40% had some. General study findings and limits: Which antigen the expanded peripheral T cells recognized is unknown.

Regarding this clone: Its specificity is unknown.

Germline V gene data show CDR1 as SEHNR and CDR2 as FQNEAQ (reference sequence). Deletions cut 1 base from V and 4 bases from J, with 19 bases between. The CDR3 covers 17 residues. Libraries were prepared by immunoSEQ multiplex PCR; TCRdb keeps only in-frame clonotypes and omits some of them. The sample contains approximately 30,000 clones, about 92% of which appear only once. J is TRBJ1-2 and V is TRBV7-9, with D possibly being TRBD1 (6 bases). The clonotype comes from an adult with an advanced solid tumor such as melanoma, head and neck, liver or kidney cancer. Sequenced here: CD4+ or CD8+ T cells sorted from blood, sampled in a trial of the OX40 agonist ivuxolimab. CDR3 nucleotide sequence: TGTGCCAGCAGCTTAGAGGGGGGCATGATTCAGAGCTATGGCTACACCTTC. It is translated as CASSLEGGMIQSYGYTF.